This T cell receptor beta chain was profiled in a study of shared clonotypes between healthy human individuals. This table comes from immunoSEQ multiplex PCR, and its TCRdb copy is limited to in-frame clones, with some not included. This sample has fewer than 650,000 clones; about three quarters occur once, and the top ten carry 10% to 15%. Trimming removed 0 bases at V and 3 bases at J, with 4 bases between. This CDR3 spans 12 amino acids. This clone came up a few times. This chain joins TRBV5-3 and TRBJ2-7; unclear D gene. TRBV5-3 is recorded as an ORF, its role being uncertain. Sequenced input: PBMCs. This sequence was found in a woman in her forties in good health. Some clones in this sample may be carry-over from other donors' samples. CDR3 residues: CARSLEHYEQYF. The CDR3 DNA reads as TGTGCCAGAAGCTTGGAGCACTACGAGCAGTACTTC.